These 20 T cell receptor beta chains were sequenced from one sample in a study of shared clonotypes between healthy human individuals. Only in-frame clones appear in the TCRdb table, and some are missing; sequencing was by immunoSEQ multiplex PCR. The table includes approximately 710,000 clones, 90% detected once. The sequencing input was memory CD8+ T cells from PBMCs. Subset meaning: CD45RO+ cells pooled with CCR7-negative TemRA cells. These receptors were collected from a man between 18 and 35 years old in good health. Some clones in this sample may be carry-over from other donors' samples.

CDR3 sequence: CASSVRLGEQYF. As DNA, the CDR3 is TGTGCCAGCAGTGTCCGACTGGGGGAGCAGTACTTC. The chain has TRBV27 and TRBJ2-7; D is unclear. The CDR3 runs to 12 residues. Germline V gives CDR1 MNHEY, CDR2 SMNVEV (reference sequence). V lost 5 bases and J lost 7, with 12 bases in between.

The chain employs TRBV7-2 and TRBJ2-7; D is uncertain. The germline V gene has CDR1 SGHTA and CDR2 FQGNSA. Trimming stripped 3 bases from V and 1 base from J, with 13 bases between. The CDR3 is made up of 15 amino acids. The CDR3 region is CASSFVAMASYEQYF. In nucleotides, the CDR3 is TGTGCCAGCAGCTTTGTGGCTATGGCGTCCTACGAGCAGTACTTC. Complete variable domain (other parts from reference TRBV7-2 and TRBJ2-7): GAGVSQSPSNKVTEKGKDVELRCDPISGHTALYWYRQSLGQGLEFLIYFQGNSAPDKSGLPSDRFSAERTGGSVSTLTIQRTQQEDSAVYLCASSFVAMASYEQYFGPGTRLTVT.

V and J are TRBV13 and TRBJ2-2; D is unclear. The germline V and J ends were trimmed by 2 bases and 4 bases, with 8 bases remaining between them. The CDR3 covers 14 residues. Germline values: CDR1 PRHDT, CDR2 FYEKMQ (reference sequence). Here the CDR3 DNA reads TGTGCCAGCAGCTTATTCCGAGCCACCGGGGAGCTGTTTTTT. Protein sequence: CASSLFRATGELFF.

The gene calls are TRBV27 and TRBJ1-1; no definite D call. V was trimmed by 6 bases and J by 1 base, leaving 9 bases between them. Germline loops: CDR1 MNHEY, CDR2 SMNVEV (reference sequence). CDR3 length: 13 residues. DNA of the CDR3: TGTGCCAGCAGGGAGGGTTGGAACACTGAAGCTTTCTTT. Residues: CASREGWNTEAFF.

The gene calls are TRBV29-1 and TRBJ2-1; D is unclear. The CDR3 is 13 residues long. Germline V lookup: CDR1 SQVTM, CDR2 ANQGSEA. V lost 2 bases and J lost 0, with 5 bases in between. The CDR3 reads CSVEQTSYNEQFF. The CDR3 region has the DNA TGCAGCGTTGAACAGACCTCCTACAATGAGCAGTTCTTC.

This chain joins TRBV28 and TRBJ2-7; possible D gene TRBD2, 5 bases. Trimming removed 3 bases at V and 3 bases at J, with 12 bases between. Germline assignment: CDR1 MDHEN and CDR2 SYDVKM. The CDR3 is made up of 14 amino acids. The CDR3 DNA follows: TGTGCCAGCAGTTTGGCCGGGAATAGCTACGAGCAGTACTTC. As protein: CASSLAGNSYEQYF.

This chain joins TRBV5-1 and TRBJ2-1, with D uncertain. V shed 6 bases and J shed 7 bases, with 8 bases lying between them. The CDR3 loop spans 11 amino acids. Germline CDR1 reads SGHRS; CDR2 reads YFSETQ. CDR3 bases: TGCGCCAGCATCGGTGGAAATGAGCAGTTCTTC. It codes for CASIGGNEQFF. The variable domain in full, with the rest retrieved from reference TRBV5-1 and TRBJ2-1, is KAGVTQTPRYLIKTRGQQVTLSCSPISGHRSVSWYQQTPGQGLQFLFEYFSETQRNKGNFPGRFSGRQFSNSRSEMNVSTLELGDSALYLCASIGGNEQFFGPGTRLTVL.

This clone is a singleton in its sample. The V and J genes are TRBV6-5 and TRBJ2-7, with D unresolved. The CDR3 totals 13 residues. From germline, CDR1 is MNHEY and CDR2 SVGAGI. Between the trimmed V and J ends, which lost 0 bases and 6 bases, there was a span of 9 bases. In DNA, the CDR3 is TGTGCCAGCAGTTACTCGAATCGGGCCGAGCAGTACTTC. As protein: CASSYSNRAEQYF.

The CDR3 loop reads CASSQDQGRVYEQYF. CDR3 nucleotides: TGCGCCAGCAGCCAAGATCAGGGTAGGGTCTACGAGCAGTACTTC. The chain is built from TRBV4-3 and TRBJ2-7, with TRBD1 as a possible D gene (5 bases). Trimming removed 0 bases from V and 3 bases from J, with 12 bases in between. The CDR3 extends over 15 amino acids. Germline CDR1 is LGHNA and CDR2 is YSLEER.

The chain links TRBV13 to TRBJ2-5; 14 bases align to TRBD2. The CDR3 runs to 16 residues. The germline CDR1 and CDR2 sequences are PRHDT and FYEKMQ (reference sequence). V lost 5 bases and J lost 4; bases outside the gene matches: 6. CDR3 in amino acids: CASSLRLAGGPETQYF. As DNA, the CDR3 is TGTGCCAGCAGCCTAAGACTAGCGGGAGGGCCAGAGACCCAGTACTTC.

This clone appeared a few times. The chain couples TRBV6-6 to TRBJ2-5; perhaps TRBD2 as D (7 bases). Germline V lookup: CDR1 MNHNY, CDR2 SVGAGI (reference sequence). This CDR3 spans 13 amino acids. V was pared by 8 bases and J by 5 bases, with 15 bases between. The CDR3 region is CASQGGGSETQYF. The CDR3 bases are TGTGCCAGCCAAGGCGGGGGCAGTGAGACCCAGTACTTC.

This chain links TRBV19 with TRBJ2-1, with 12 bases matching TRBD2. CDR1 and CDR2 (germline): LNHDA, SQIVND (reference sequence). The CDR3 has 14 residues. Trimming at V came to 7 bases and at J to 7 bases, leaving 5 bases not matched to a gene. CDR3 nucleotides: TGTGCCAGTAAAACTAGCGGGAGGTGGAATGAGCAGTTCTTC. Protein product: CASKTSGRWNEQFF.

The chain combines TRBV28 with TRBJ2-1; 11 bases match TRBD2. The ends lost 4 bases at V and 0 bases at J; junction bases unmatched: 5. Germline CDR1 is MDHEN and CDR2 is SYDVKM. The CDR3 consists of 17 residues. The CDR3 here is CASSYGLAGDSYNEQFF. CDR3 in DNA: TGTGCCAGCAGTTATGGACTAGCGGGTGACTCCTACAATGAGCAGTTCTTC.

In this sample, this clone turned up once. The chain combines TRBV11-1 with TRBJ2-7; 9 bases match TRBD1. Germline loops: CDR1 SGHAT, CDR2 FQDESV (reference sequence). Losses at the gene ends were 6 bases for V and 3 bases for J; bases not matched to a gene: 9. This CDR3 has 15 amino acids. The CDR3, as DNA: TGTGCCAGCAGACCCGGGGGACAGGGAGACTACGAGCAGTACTTC. Its translation is CASRPGGQGDYEQYF.

CDR3 sequence (DNA): TGTGCCAGCAGCTTAGGACTAGTCTTCGCCGGGGAGCTGTTTTTT. Its protein is CASSLGLVFAGELFF. The rearrangement links TRBV5-6 to TRBJ2-2; 7 positions agree with TRBD2. This CDR3 is built from 15 residues. The V segment lost 2 bases and the J segment 6 bases; nucleotides outside the gene matches: 7. Germline CDR1 and CDR2: SGHDT and YYEEEE. Combining the CDR3 with reference TRBV5-6 and TRBJ2-2 gives the whole variable domain DAGVTQSPTHLIKTRGQQVTLRCSPKSGHDTVSWYQQALGQGPQFIFQYYEEEERQRGNFPDRFSGHQFPNYSSELNVNALLLGDSALYLCASSLGLVFAGELFFGEGSRLTVL.

The V call is TRBV28, the J call TRBJ2-1; no clear D gene. The CDR3 extends over 17 amino acids. Germline lookup yields CDR1 MDHEN and CDR2 SYDVKM. V was cut by 4 bases and J by 4 bases, with 20 bases left in between. The CDR3 here is CASSSKLDASPYNEQFF. CDR3 sequence (DNA): TGTGCCAGCAGTTCCAAACTCGACGCGTCCCCATACAATGAGCAGTTCTTC.

In its sample, this clone was seen many times. The chain combines TRBV27 with TRBJ2-1; possible D gene TRBD2, 5 bases. Germline loops: CDR1 MNHEY, CDR2 SMNVEV (reference sequence). This CDR3 region has 16 residues. V was pared by 1 base and J by 1 base, with 11 bases between. The CDR3 nucleotides read TGTGCCAGCAGTTTATTCGGGAACCCGTCCTACAATGAGCAGTTCTTC. Protein product: CASSLFGNPSYNEQFF.

In nucleotides, the CDR3 is TGCGCCAGCAGTGAGATAAGGACCGGGGATGAGCAGTTCTTC. Translation gives CASSEIRTGDEQFF. The V and J genes are TRBV10-1 and TRBJ2-1; tentative D call: TRBD2 (5 bases). The germline gives CDR1 WNHNN, CDR2 SYGVQD (reference sequence). The CDR3 covers 14 residues. Trimming removed 2 bases from V and 8 bases from J, with 13 bases in between.

The rearrangement uses TRBV4-1 and TRBJ2-3; the match to TRBD2 covers 7 bases. Per germline, CDR1 MGHRA and CDR2 YSYEKL. V trimming: 0 bases; J trimming: 1 base; junction bases outside the gene matches: 10. The CDR3 runs to 18 residues. The CDR3 here is CASSQDLGLSGGTDTQYF. DNA of the CDR3: TGCGCCAGCAGCCAAGATTTAGGCCTCAGCGGGGGCACAGATACGCAGTATTTT.

The V and J genes are TRBV27 and TRBJ1-1; perhaps TRBD1 as D (6 bases). Germline V CDR1 and CDR2: MNHEY, SMNVEV (reference sequence). The CDR3 contains 16 residues. Trimming removed 5 bases from V and 2 bases from J, with 18 bases in between. CDR3 amino acids: CASSPHSGAFNTEAFF. CDR3 bases: TGTGCCAGCAGTCCCCATTCAGGGGCTTTTAACACTGAAGCTTTCTTT.